This entry lists 27 T cell receptor beta chains sequenced from one sample in a study of blood T cell repertoires in COVID-19. This table comes from immunoSEQ multiplex PCR, and its TCRdb copy is limited to in-frame clones, with some not included. This sample has around 230,000 clones, with over 75% found just once. The source material was peripheral blood. These receptor sequences come from a man aged 45-60 years with COVID-19, enrolled during active disease.

V is TRBV4-3 and J is TRBJ1-6; perhaps TRBD1 as D (5 bases). CDR3 size: 16 residues. Germline-derived CDR1 and CDR2 are LGHNA and YSLEER. V was pared by 0 bases and J by 5 bases, with 11 bases between. The CDR3 DNA reads TGCGCCAGCAGCCAAGAACTGGGGCTAAATAATTCACCCCTCCACTTT. It yields the protein CASSQELGLNNSPLHF.

The rearrangement uses TRBV27 and TRBJ1-6; the match to TRBD1 covers 7 bases. With V trimmed by 3 bases and J by 9 bases, 8 bases remained unmatched. The CDR3 has 15 amino acids. From germline, CDR1 is MNHEY and CDR2 SMNVEV (reference sequence). In nucleotides, the CDR3 is TGTGCCAGCAGTTTCGTCTTCAGGGGGTCTTCACCCCTCCACTTT. This sequence encodes CASSFVFRGSSPLHF.

This clone has only a few counts. The chain couples TRBV7-9 to TRBJ2-3; the D gene is possibly TRBD2 (7 bases). CDR1 is SEHNR and CDR2 is FQNEAQ in the germline V gene (reference sequence). This CDR3 comprises 15 residues. V was cut by 5 bases and J by 6 bases, with 18 bases left in between. CDR3 nucleotide sequence: TGTGCCAGCAGCCTCCAGAGGGGGGGAGCGGATACGCAGTATTTT. This encodes CASSLQRGGADTQYF.

The chain has TRBV6-2 or TRBV6-3 and TRBJ1-1; D is perhaps TRBD1 (5 bases). The CDR3 has 14 residues. Germline CDR1 and CDR2: MNHEY and SVGEGT. Trimming stripped 4 bases from V and 4 bases from J, with 13 bases between. The CDR3 DNA follows: TGTGCCAGCAGTTCCGCTCGGGGGAGCACTGAAGCTTTCTTT. Translation gives CASSSARGSTEAFF.

This clone was seen many times. V and J are TRBV6-5 and TRBJ1-1, with D perhaps matching TRBD1 (5 bases). The CDR3 consists of 11 residues. The V end was cut by 6 bases, the J end by 8 bases, with 10 bases between. The germline V gene has CDR1 MNHEY and CDR2 SVGAGI. As DNA, the CDR3 is TGTGCCAGCAGCTCAGGGCCCGAAGCTTTCTTT. This translates into CASSSGPEAFF.

The chain couples TRBV5-1 to TRBJ2-1, with D perhaps TRBD2 (5 bases). V lost 0 bases and J lost 6, with 13 bases in between. The CDR3 loop spans 15 amino acids. Germline V gives CDR1 SGHRS, CDR2 YFSETQ. The CDR3 DNA reads as TGCGCCAGCAGCTTGGCCGGTGCGGGTAGCAATGAGCAGTTCTTC. Translated, it gives CASSLAGAGSNEQFF. The complete variable domain, with remaining parts taken from reference TRBV5-1 and TRBJ2-1, reads KAGVTQTPRYLIKTRGQQVTLSCSPISGHRSVSWYQQTPGQGLQFLFEYFSETQRNKGNFPGRFSGRQFSNSRSEMNVSTLELGDSALYLCASSLAGAGSNEQFFGPGTRLTVL.

This chain joins TRBV3-1 (or the pseudogene TRBV3-2) and TRBJ1-2; no clear D. Germline values: CDR1 LGHDT, CDR2 YNNKEL (reference sequence). Trimming left V 5 bases short and J 7 bases short, with 11 bases between. The CDR3 totals 12 residues. The CDR3 bases are TGTGCCAGCAGCATGGGCCGATCTGGCTACACCTTC. Encoded protein: CASSMGRSGYTF.

This clone has only one observation. The chain employs TRBV5-1 and TRBJ1-3; D unclear. Trimming took 0 bases from V and 7 from J, leaving 11 bases between them. Germline assignment: CDR1 SGHRS and CDR2 YFSETQ. CDR3 length: 14 amino acids. Written as DNA, the CDR3 is TGCGCCAGCAGCTTGGATGGAGGGTCGAACACCATATATTTT. Its protein product is CASSLDGGSNTIYF.

V usage is TRBV7-9 and J usage is TRBJ1-3; D is possibly TRBD1 (6 bases). The germline V gene has CDR1 SEHNR and CDR2 FQNEAQ (reference sequence). The V end lost 5 bases, the J end lost 0 bases, and 11 bases lay between the germline ends. The CDR3 runs to 15 residues. CDR3 DNA: TGTGCCAGCAGCCCAGGACAGAGCTCTGGAAACACCATATATTTT. Its translation is CASSPGQSSGNTIYF.

The CDR3, as DNA: TGTGCCAGTAGAACGACAGGGGGTGGCAATCAGCCCCAGCATTTT. Its translation is CASRTTGGGNQPQHF. The J gene is TRBJ1-5, the V gene TRBV19; TRBD1 aligns across 9 bases. After removal of 6 bases from V and 2 bases from J, the junction contained 5 bases not matched to a gene. Per germline, CDR1 LNHDA and CDR2 SQIVND (reference sequence). The CDR3 consists of 15 residues.

The J gene is TRBJ2-1, the V gene TRBV7-2; TRBD2 matches at 9 bases. Germline CDR1 is SGHTA and CDR2 is FQGNSA. The CDR3 length is 16 residues. V trimming: 0 bases; J trimming: 7 bases; junction bases outside the gene matches: 7. CDR3 residues: CASSLAGGGASNEQFF. The CDR3 nucleotides are TGTGCCAGCAGCTTAGCTGGCGGGGGGGCCTCAAATGAGCAGTTCTTC.

The J gene is TRBJ1-2, the V gene TRBV6-1; 8 nucleotides agree with TRBD1. The junction had 10 bases not matched to a gene; V was cut back by 2 bases and J by 8 bases. Germline V gene sequence: CDR1 MNHNS, CDR2 SASEGT. This CDR3 comprises 15 residues. The CDR3: CASSELRDRLQGYTF. For the CDR3, the DNA is TGTGCCAGCAGTGAATTGCGGGACAGGCTGCAGGGCTACACCTTC.

The chain carries TRBV5-4 and TRBJ2-5; 10 bases match TRBD2. The germline gives CDR1 SGHNT, CDR2 YYREEE (reference sequence). With 4 bases clipped from V and 5 bases from J, the junction kept 11 bases outside the gene matches. The CDR3 has 16 amino acids. Here the CDR3 reads CASSREASGGRETQYF. For the CDR3, the DNA is TGTGCCAGCAGCCGGGAGGCTAGCGGGGGTCGGGAGACCCAGTACTTC. Complete variable domain (other parts from reference TRBV5-4 and TRBJ2-5): ETGVTQSPTHLIKTRGQQVTLRCSSQSGHNTVSWYQQALGQGPQFIFQYYREEENGRGNFPPRFSGLQFPNYSSELNVNALELDDSALYLCASSREASGGRETQYFGPGTRLLVL.

The J gene is TRBJ1-3, the V gene TRBV3-1 (or the pseudogene TRBV3-2); D is unresolved. The CDR3 totals 13 residues. Germline CDR1 is LGHDT and CDR2 is YNNKEL (reference sequence). V was cut by 1 base and J by 8 bases, with 9 bases left in between. The CDR3 protein is CASSQGFGDTIYF. CDR3 bases: TGTGCCAGCAGCCAAGGGTTCGGGGACACCATATATTTT.

This clone was seen only a few times. The chain carries TRBV14 and TRBJ2-5; D perhaps matches TRBD2 (5 bases). Germline V gene data show CDR1 as SGHDN and CDR2 as FVKESK. V was trimmed by 3 bases and J by 4 bases, leaving 12 bases between them. This CDR3 has 14 amino acids. CDR3 nucleotides: TGTGCCAGCAGCCATACGGGGTTTCGAGAGACCCAGTACTTC. It is translated as CASSHTGFRETQYF.

This rearrangement joins TRBV5-1 to TRBJ2-7, with 9 bases matching TRBD1. The germline CDR1 and CDR2 sequences are SGHRS and YFSETQ. The CDR3 runs to 17 residues. After removal of 0 bases from V and 2 bases from J, the junction contained 9 bases not matched to a gene. The CDR3 nucleotides read TGCGCCAGCAGCTTGGGGTCCCCTCGGACAGGGGCCTACGAGCAGTACTTC. This gives the protein CASSLGSPRTGAYEQYF.

The chain links TRBV3-1 (or the pseudogene TRBV3-2) to TRBJ2-7, with D possibly being TRBD2 (6 bases). From germline, CDR1 is LGHDT and CDR2 YNNKEL (reference sequence). Trimming cost V 4 bases and J 6 bases, with 13 bases left between them. CDR3 length: 13 amino acids. CDR3 nucleotide sequence: TGTGCCAGCAGCCGGGGAGGAAATTCCGAGCAGTACTTC. It yields the protein CASSRGGNSEQYF.

In regard to this clone: This sample also contains other DNA sequences that code for the same CDR3. The V and J genes are TRBV7-2 and TRBJ2-3; no firm D call. Germline V gives CDR1 SGHTA, CDR2 FQGNSA. The CDR3 is made up of 14 amino acids. The V end was cut by 1 base, the J end by 1 base, with 6 bases between. This chain's CDR3 is CASSLGLGTDTQYF. For the CDR3, the DNA is TGTGCCAGCAGCTTAGGTTTAGGCACAGATACGCAGTATTTT.

The chain carries TRBV12-2 and TRBJ2-7; TRBD1, the D gene given by the table, was not confirmed from the DNA. TRBV12-2 constitutes a pseudogene. CDR3 length: 17 amino acids. In nucleotides, the CDR3 is TGTGCAAGTCGCTTGTGTTCAGTGGGACAGGGGTTGAACGAGCAGTACTTC. This codes for CASRLCSVGQGLNEQYF.

The chain combines TRBV19 with TRBJ2-3, with 12 bases aligning to TRBD2. After removal of 5 bases from V and 2 bases from J, the junction contained 2 bases not matched to a gene. The CDR3 sequence is 15 residues long. Germline V CDR1 and CDR2: LNHDA, SQIVND (reference sequence). In DNA form, the CDR3 reads TGTGCCAGTAGTGGGACTAGCGGGCCCACAGATACGCAGTATTTT. Its translation is CASSGTSGPTDTQYF.

This chain links TRBV7-6 with TRBJ2-7; maybe TRBD1 (6 bases). The CDR3 runs to 15 residues. Deletions cut 1 base from V and 5 bases from J, with 15 bases between. Germline values: CDR1 SGHVS, CDR2 FNYEAQ. CDR3 DNA: TGTGCCAGCAGCTTAGGGACCGGGACAACCGACGAGCAGTACTTC. Its translation is CASSLGTGTTDEQYF.

The chain employs TRBV12-3 or TRBV12-4 and TRBJ1-5; a weak D match, TRBD1 (5 bases). This CDR3 has 12 residues. V lost 5 bases to trimming and J lost 5 bases, with 7 bases between them. The CDR3 protein is CASSRRDQPQHF. The CDR3 DNA is TGTGCCAGCAGTCGCAGGGATCAGCCCCAGCATTTT.

The rearrangement joins TRBV29-1 to TRBJ2-5; 8 bases align to TRBD2. This CDR3 has 12 amino acids. The germline V gene has CDR1 SQVTM and CDR2 ANQGSEA. The V gene end was trimmed by 3 bases and the J gene end by 4 bases; junction bases not matched to a gene: 1. The CDR3 region has the DNA TGCAGCGTTGACCGGGGGGGAGAGACCCAGTACTTC. As protein: CSVDRGGETQYF.

The chain joins TRBV9 to TRBJ1-3, with 10 bases identical to TRBD1. Trimming took 3 bases from V and 2 from J; bases not matched to a gene: 5. Looked up from germline, CDR1 is SGDLS and CDR2 is YYNGEE. The CDR3 covers 16 residues. CDR3 in amino acids: CASSDRDRGTGNTIYF. The CDR3 bases are TGTGCCAGCAGCGACCGGGACAGGGGAACTGGAAACACCATATATTTT.

The gene calls are TRBV10-3 and TRBJ2-7, with TRBD1 matching over 7 bases. Per the germline V gene, CDR1 is ENHRY and CDR2 is SYGVKD. V lost 7 bases to trimming and J lost 0 bases; unmatched junction nucleotides: 9. The CDR3 has 15 amino acids. CDR3 residues: CAINKDRMSSYEQYF. CDR3 DNA sequence: TGTGCCATCAACAAGGACAGGATGAGCTCCTACGAGCAGTACTTC.

V and J are TRBV10-2 and TRBJ2-7; 7 nucleotides align to TRBD2. This CDR3 spans 18 amino acids. Per the germline V gene, CDR1 is WSHSY and CDR2 is SAAADI. V shed 0 bases, J shed 5 bases, and the junction held 16 bases outside the gene matches. The CDR3, as DNA: TGCGCCAGCAGTGAGTCAAGTCGGGTGGGCGGGGGAGTACACGAGCAGTACTTC. Amino acid sequence: CASSESSRVGGGVHEQYF.

This clone has at least ten counts. The J gene is TRBJ1-2, the V gene TRBV30; a possible D gene is TRBD1 (6 bases). CDR1 and CDR2 from the germline V gene are GTSNPN and SVGIG (reference sequence). V was pared by 0 bases and J by 7 bases, with 9 bases between. CDR3 length equals 12 residues. The CDR3 DNA reads as TGTGCCTGGAGTGTCTACAGGGTTGGCTACACCTTC. This gives the protein CAWSVYRVGYTF.